The 20 T cell receptor beta chains below were found in one sample sequenced in a study of blood T cell repertoires in COVID-19. Assay used: immunoSEQ multiplex PCR; TCRdb lists only in-frame clones, some missing. This sample yields roughly 64,000 clones, of which 65% to 90% are seen a single time; approximately 3% belongs to the top ten. The sample was peripheral blood. These receptors were obtained from a man aged 50-59 years with active COVID-19.

The chain is built from TRBV5-1 and TRBJ1-4; a weak D match, TRBD1 (6 bases). CDR3 size: 14 residues. Deletions cut 4 bases from V and 8 bases from J, with 15 bases between. Germline V CDR1 and CDR2: SGHRS, YFSETQ. The CDR3: CASSRTGGEEKLFF. Here the CDR3 DNA reads TGCGCCAGCAGCCGGACGGGGGGCGAAGAAAAACTGTTTTTT.

J is TRBJ2-7 and V is TRBV3-1 (or the pseudogene TRBV3-2); 10 positions match TRBD2. The V segment lost 6 bases and the J segment 6 bases; nucleotides outside the gene matches: 8. The germline gives CDR1 LGHDT, CDR2 YNNKEL (reference sequence). The CDR3 runs to 14 residues. CDR3 residues: CASSRGAGGSEQYF. The CDR3 DNA sequence: TGTGCCAGCAGTCGGGGAGCGGGGGGGAGCGAGCAGTACTTC.

The chain joins TRBV27 to TRBJ2-7; maybe TRBD2 (7 bases). V dropped 7 bases and J dropped 6 bases, with 19 bases sitting between them. Germline V gives CDR1 MNHEY, CDR2 SMNVEV (reference sequence). This CDR3 region has 14 residues. CDR3 nucleotides: TGTGCCAGCAAGGATAGGGGGAGGGCCGGCGAGCAGTACTTC. Its protein product is CASKDRGRAGEQYF.

V and J are TRBV19 and TRBJ2-5, with TRBD1 as a possible D gene (6 bases). The CDR3 sequence is 16 residues long. V was trimmed by 5 bases and J by 5 bases, leaving 21 bases between them. Germline V CDR1 and CDR2: LNHDA, SQIVND (reference sequence). The CDR3 region is CASSSPRGGNRETQYF. CDR3 DNA sequence: TGTGCCAGTAGTTCACCCCGAGGGGGTAACAGGGAGACCCAGTACTTC. The full variable domain, with the rest looked up from reference TRBV19 and TRBJ2-5, is DGGITQSPKYLFRKEGQNVTLSCEQNLNHDAMYWYRQDPGQGLRLIYYSQIVNDFQKGDIAEGYSVSREKKESFPLTVTSAQKNPTAFYLCASSSPRGGNRETQYFGPGTRLLVL.

V usage is TRBV2 and J usage is TRBJ1-5; 8 nucleotides line up with TRBD1. The CDR3 is 14 amino acids. The J segment lost 8 bases and the V segment lost 4 bases, leaving 7 bases of the junction unmatched. Germline CDR1 SNHLY, CDR2 FYNNEI. The CDR3 region is CASSVGQGIKPQHF. The CDR3 nucleotides are TGTGCCAGCAGTGTCGGACAGGGTATCAAGCCCCAGCATTTT.

The chain uses TRBV15 and TRBJ2-7; 8 bases align to TRBD1. Germline-derived CDR1 and CDR2 are LNHNV and YYDKDF (reference sequence). J lost 4 bases, V lost 0 bases, and 8 bases had no gene match. This CDR3 comprises 16 residues. CDR3 residues: CATSRDLDRGLYEQYF. The DNA of the CDR3 is TGTGCCACCAGCAGAGATCTAGACAGGGGTTTATACGAGCAGTACTTC.

V gene TRBV2 combines with J gene TRBJ2-3, with a tentative D call TRBD2 (6 bases). V lost 7 bases, J lost 1 base, and 12 bases lay in between. The CDR3 has 14 amino acids. Germline CDR1 is SNHLY and CDR2 is FYNNEI. CDR3 sequence (DNA): TGTGCCAGCACCCTACTAGCTCGCACAGATACGCAGTATTTT. It specifies CASTLLARTDTQYF.

This chain connects TRBV5-4 to TRBJ2-1, with 14 bases matching TRBD2. The CDR3 is made up of 16 amino acids. V was pared by 2 bases and J by 9 bases, with 7 bases of the junction left unmatched. CDR1 and CDR2 from the germline V gene are SGHNT and YYREEE (reference sequence). DNA for the CDR3: TGTGCCAGCAGCTTAGGGGGGACTAGCGGGAGTGGTGAGCAGTTCTTC. Encoded protein: CASSLGGTSGSGEQFF. Supplemented by reference TRBV5-4 and TRBJ2-1, the full variable domain reads ETGVTQSPTHLIKTRGQQVTLRCSSQSGHNTVSWYQQALGQGPQFIFQYYREEENGRGNFPPRFSGLQFPNYSSELNVNALELDDSALYLCASSLGGTSGSGEQFFGPGTRLTVL.

The rearrangement links TRBV18 to TRBJ2-3; 9 nucleotides agree with TRBD1. Germline V gene lookup returns CDR1 KGHSH and CDR2 LQKENI. This CDR3 is 16 amino acids long. The V and J ends lost 1 base and 5 bases, in that order; junction bases with no gene match: 7. CDR3 nucleotides: TGTGCCAGCTCACCACTCGGGACAGGGAATCAAGATACGCAGTATTTT. It is translated as CASSPLGTGNQDTQYF.

The table lists this clone with a count of one. This chain connects TRBV28 to TRBJ2-5; 7 positions match TRBD1. CDR3 length: 14 residues. Germline CDR1 MDHEN, CDR2 SYDVKM. The V segment lost 10 bases and the J segment 0 bases; nucleotides outside the gene matches: 8. The CDR3 loop is CATQERGHQETQYF. Here the CDR3 DNA reads TGTGCCACCCAGGAAAGGGGGCACCAAGAGACCCAGTACTTC.

The chain couples TRBV12-3 or TRBV12-4 to TRBJ2-7; D is uncertain. V was cut by 6 bases and J by 6 bases, with 15 bases left in between. This CDR3 has 13 amino acids. The DNA of the CDR3 is TGTGCCAGCAGCCCCGGCGACATAGGCGAGCAGTACTTC. Encoded protein: CASSPGDIGEQYF.

This chain's CDR3 is CASSHAAPGGGDTQYF. The CDR3 DNA reads TGTGCCAGCAGCCACGCGGCCCCTGGGGGAGGAGATACGCAGTATTTT. The gene calls are TRBV11-3 and TRBJ2-3; D is perhaps TRBD2 (6 bases). Trimming shortened V by 5 bases and J by 5 bases, and 20 bases separated the two germline ends. The CDR3 runs to 16 residues. CDR1 and CDR2 from the germline V gene are SGHNT and YENEEA. The variable domain in full, completed from reference TRBV11-3 and TRBJ2-3, reads EAGVVQSPRYKIIEKKQPVAFWCNPISGHNTLYWYLQNLGQGPELLIRYENEEAVDDSQLPKDRFSAERLKGVDSTLKIQPAELGDSAVYLCASSHAAPGGGDTQYFGPGTRLTVL.

The DNA of the CDR3 is TGTGCCAGCGGACGGGGGGAAGCGGAGGAAAAACTGTTTTTT. It yields the protein CASGRGEAEEKLFF. The chain combines TRBV5-5 with TRBJ1-4; perhaps TRBD1 as D (5 bases). Trimming left V 7 bases short and J 8 bases short, with 18 bases between. The CDR3 consists of 14 residues. Germline V CDR1 and CDR2: SGHKS, YYEKEE (reference sequence).

The gene calls are TRBV4-3 and TRBJ2-7, with 8 bases identical to TRBD2. CDR3 length equals 16 residues. Germline CDR1 is LGHNA and CDR2 is YSLEER. V shed 1 base, J shed 2 bases, and the junction held 7 bases outside the gene matches. In nucleotides, the CDR3 is TGCGCCAGCAGCCAAGCTCAAATAGCGGGGACCTACGAGCAGTACTTC. Translation: CASSQAQIAGTYEQYF.

This chain connects TRBV7-9 to TRBJ2-5; D possibly corresponds to TRBD1 (5 bases). The CDR3 consists of 14 residues. V lost 5 bases and J lost 5, with 15 bases in between. The germline gives CDR1 SEHNR, CDR2 FQNEAQ (reference sequence). CDR3 bases: TGTGCCAGCAGCCTCCCCCAGGGTCGGGAGACCCAGTACTTC. It is translated as CASSLPQGRETQYF.

V and J are TRBV9 and TRBJ2-3, with TRBD1 as a possible D gene (5 bases). CDR1 SGDLS and CDR2 YYNGEE come from the germline V gene. Trimming shortened V by 4 bases and J by 9 bases, and 9 bases separated the two germline ends. The CDR3 covers 11 residues. The CDR3 sequence: CASSPPGTQYF. The CDR3 coding sequence is TGTGCCAGCAGCCCCCCAGGGACGCAGTATTTT. The variable domain in full, completed from reference TRBV9 and TRBJ2-3, reads DSGVTQTPKHLITATGQRVTLRCSPRSGDLSVYWYQQSLDQGLQFLIQYYNGEERAKGNILERFSAQQFPDLHSELNLSSLELGDSALYFCASSPPGTQYFGPGTRLTVL.

The chain joins TRBV29-1 to TRBJ2-5; 12 nucleotides line up with TRBD2. Per the germline V gene, CDR1 is SQVTM and CDR2 is ANQGSEA. V trimming: 2 bases; J trimming: 4 bases; junction bases outside the gene matches: 5. The CDR3 is 15 residues long. Here the CDR3 DNA reads TGCAGCGTTGAATCTAGCGGGAGGGCCCGAGAGACCCAGTACTTC. This sequence encodes CSVESSGRARETQYF.

The chain has TRBV19 and TRBJ1-4; weak D call: TRBD1 (6 bases). The V end lost 7 bases, the J end lost 8 bases, and 11 bases lay between the germline ends. CDR3 size: 12 residues. From germline, CDR1 is LNHDA and CDR2 SQIVND (reference sequence). This CDR3 is CASNDRREKLFF. The CDR3 nucleotides read TGTGCCAGTAATGACAGGAGAGAAAAACTGTTTTTT.

V gene TRBV9 combines with J gene TRBJ2-7, with D hard to call. This CDR3 has 15 amino acids. V was pared by 2 bases and J by 0 bases, with 12 bases between. CDR1 and CDR2 from the germline V gene are SGDLS and YYNGEE. For the CDR3, the DNA is TGTGCCAGCAGCGTTTCGGCAGGTAGCTCCTACGAGCAGTACTTC. It encodes CASSVSAGSSYEQYF.

The chain joins TRBV3-1 (or the pseudogene TRBV3-2) to TRBJ1-6; 7 bases are shared with TRBD1. CDR3 size: 16 residues. The junction had 8 bases not matched to a gene; V was cut back by 2 bases and J by 7 bases. Germline V CDR1 and CDR2: LGHDT, YNNKEL (reference sequence). The DNA of the CDR3 is TGTGCCAGCAGCCAAACGACAGGGACAAGAAATTCACCCCTCCACTTT. Protein product: CASSQTTGTRNSPLHF.